Listed below are T cell receptor beta chains from one sample, sequenced in a study of OX40 agonist ivuxolimab in advanced cancers. Method: immunoSEQ multiplex PCR; TCRdb's copy keeps in-frame clones and lacks some. The sample shows about 58,000 clones, roughly nine tenths of them seen only once. Here the sequenced sample was CD4+ or CD8+ T cells sorted from blood, taken in a trial of the OX40 agonist ivuxolimab. Receptors originate from an adult with an advanced solid tumor such as melanoma, head and neck, liver or kidney cancer. CDR3s include the opening cysteine and the closing phenylalanine or tryptophan. A D gene is named only where the DNA matches it firmly. The size entry is marked missing in some rows and otherwise reads once, few, many or a size class.

clone size: .
J gene: TRBJ2-2
V gene: TRBV4-3
D gene: .
CDR3 DNA: TGCGCCAGCAGCCAAAGCTCCCTAGGGGCATTCTCCGCCGGGGAGCTGTTTTTT
CDR3 protein: CASSQSSLGAFSAGELFF

clone size: .
J gene: TRBJ1-5
V gene: TRBV12-2
D gene: .
CDR3 DNA: TGTGCAAGTCGCTTAGGCCCTCTGATGTTGGGACAGGGGCTACTCAGCAATCAGCCCCAGCATTTT
CDR3 protein: CASRLGPLMLGQGLLSNQPQHF

clone size: .
J gene: TRBJ2-1
V gene: TRBV27
D gene: TRBD1
CDR3 DNA: TGTGCCAGCAGTTGGGGACAGGGGGCGAGGAATGAGCAGTTCTTC
CDR3 protein: CASSWGQGARNEQFF

clone size: .
J gene: TRBJ2-7
V gene: TRBV11-1
D gene: .
CDR3 DNA: TGTGCCAGCAGCCTCGGAACCGGGACATGGGACTCCTACGAGCAGTACTTC
CDR3 protein: CASSLGTGTWDSYEQYF

clone size: .
J gene: TRBJ2-5
V gene: TRBV7-8
D gene: .
CDR3 DNA: TGTGCCAGCAGCTGGAGCTGGGGCGACCAAGAGACCCAGTACTTC
CDR3 protein: CASSWSWGDQETQYF

clone size: .
J gene: TRBJ2-7
V gene: TRBV19
D gene: TRBD1
CDR3 DNA: TGTGCCAGTAGTATAGTAGGGACAGGGAACGAGCAGTACTTC
CDR3 protein: CASSIVGTGNEQYF

clone size: once
J gene: TRBJ1-1
V gene: TRBV7-9
D gene: .
CDR3 DNA: TGTGCCAGCAGCTTAGAGTGGGGAGGGATGAACACTGAAGCTTTCTTT
CDR3 protein: CASSLEWGGMNTEAFF

clone size: few
J gene: TRBJ2-7
V gene: TRBV10-3
D gene: TRBD1
CDR3 DNA: TGTGCCATTGGACAGGGCTACGAGCAGTACTTC
CDR3 protein: CAIGQGYEQYF

clone size: .
J gene: TRBJ1-1
V gene: TRBV6-1
D gene: .
CDR3 DNA: TGTGCCAGCAACCTACAGGGGAACACTGAAGCTTTCTTT
CDR3 protein: CASNLQGNTEAFF

clone size: once
J gene: TRBJ1-4
V gene: TRBV7-8
D gene: .
CDR3 DNA: TGTGCCAGCAGCTTAGGAGGATGGGCAACTAATGAAAAACTGTTTTTT
CDR3 protein: CASSLGGWATNEKLFF

clone size: .
J gene: TRBJ2-1
V gene: TRBV9
D gene: .
CDR3 DNA: TGTGCCAGCAGCGCTTTCGGGGGAGGTACGAATGAGCAGTTCTTC
CDR3 protein: CASSAFGGGTNEQFF

clone size: few
J gene: TRBJ2-2
V gene: TRBV27
D gene: .
CDR3 DNA: TGTGCCAGCAGTTCATACAGAGACTACACCGGGGAGCTGTTTTTT
CDR3 protein: CASSSYRDYTGELFF

clone size: .
J gene: TRBJ2-5
V gene: TRBV28
D gene: TRBD2
CDR3 DNA: TGTGCCAGCAGCAGCAGGACTAGCGATCAAGAGACCCAGTACTTC
CDR3 protein: CASSSRTSDQETQYF

clone size: .
J gene: TRBJ2-7
V gene: TRBV4-2
D gene: TRBD2
CDR3 DNA: TGTGCCAGCAGCTTGCGGGGGAACGAGCAGTACTTC
CDR3 protein: CASSLRGNEQYF

clone size: .
J gene: TRBJ1-2
V gene: TRBV30
D gene: .
CDR3 DNA: TGTGCCTGGAGTTCACGGGGCGGCTATGGCTACACCTTC
CDR3 protein: CAWSSRGGYGYTF

clone size: .
J gene: TRBJ2-7
V gene: TRBV5-6
D gene: TRBD1
CDR3 DNA: TGTGCCAGCAGCTCCCTGACAGGGCCCTACGAGCAGTACTTC
CDR3 protein: CASSSLTGPYEQYF

clone size: .
J gene: TRBJ2-1
V gene: TRBV4-3
D gene: .
CDR3 DNA: TGCGCCAGCAGCCAAGATTGGACGGGGTCCTACAATGAGCAGTTCTTC
CDR3 protein: CASSQDWTGSYNEQFF

clone size: once
J gene: TRBJ2-7
V gene: TRBV27
D gene: .
CDR3 DNA: TGTGCCAGCAGGAGCCGTCATTACGATGCGCAGTACTTC
CDR3 protein: CASRSRHYDAQYF

clone size: .
J gene: TRBJ2-5
V gene: TRBV30
D gene: .
CDR3 DNA: TGTGCCTGGAGTGGGGGGGATGGTACAAGCCAAGAGACCCAGTACTTC
CDR3 protein: CAWSGGDGTSQETQYF

clone size: .
J gene: TRBJ2-1
V gene: TRBV7-2
D gene: TRBD2
CDR3 DNA: TGTGCCAGCAGCTCAGCGGGAACGGGGTACAATGAGCAGTTCTTC
CDR3 protein: CASSSAGTGYNEQFF

clone size: .
J gene: TRBJ2-1
V gene: TRBV27
D gene: .
CDR3 DNA: TGTGCCAGCGGGGACCGGGAGTGGTCCTACAATGAGCAGTTCTTC
CDR3 protein: CASGDREWSYNEQFF

clone size: few
J gene: TRBJ2-1
V gene: TRBV4-2
D gene: TRBD2
CDR3 DNA: TGTGCCAGCAGCCAAGATCTAGCGGAGATATACAATGAGCAGTTCTTC
CDR3 protein: CASSQDLAEIYNEQFF

clone size: .
J gene: TRBJ2-1
V gene: TRBV19
D gene: .
CDR3 DNA: TGTGCCAGTAGTATAGATCTCGGAGGGTTCACCTACAATGAGCAGTTCTTC
CDR3 protein: CASSIDLGGFTYNEQFF

clone size: medium-sized
J gene: TRBJ2-7
V gene: TRBV6-6
D gene: .
CDR3 DNA: TGTGCCAGCAGTTACTTCGGGGACTCCTACGAGCAGTACTTC
CDR3 protein: CASSYFGDSYEQYF

clone size: .
J gene: TRBJ1-2
V gene: TRBV7-6
D gene: TRBD1
CDR3 DNA: TGTGCCAGCAGCTTGGGACAGGGGTATGGCTACACCTTC
CDR3 protein: CASSLGQGYGYTF

clone size: .
J gene: TRBJ2-1
V gene: TRBV7-9
D gene: TRBD2
CDR3 DNA: TGTGCCAGCAGCACCGGACTAGCGGGAGGGCCAGGTGAGCAGTTCTTC
CDR3 protein: CASSTGLAGGPGEQFF

clone size: .
J gene: TRBJ1-1
V gene: TRBV28
D gene: .
CDR3 DNA: TGTGCCAGCAGCACTTTCAGTGAAGCTTTCTTT
CDR3 protein: CASSTFSEAFF

clone size: .
J gene: TRBJ2-3
V gene: TRBV9
D gene: .
CDR3 DNA: TGTGCCAGCAGCGAGAGCGGCACAGATACGCAGTATTTT
CDR3 protein: CASSESGTDTQYF